This paragraph covers one T cell receptor (beta chain) sequence. This clone was recorded a few times. The specificity of this receptor is unknown. Base qualities are not at hand, and no much larger clone is one base apart. Reading from cysteine to phenylalanine, the CDR3 counts 17 amino acids. Only the CDR3 portion is preserved as DNA: 51 bases, with reading frame beginning at the first base. The V end loses 4 bases and the J end loses 2 bases, and a stretch of 21 bases separates them. CDR1 and CDR2, looked up from the germline V gene, are MNHNS and SASEGT. The sample originates from a study of T cell changes during pregnancy in multiple sclerosis (dated by TCRdb to between 2017 and 2020). About the investigation overall: In women with multiple sclerosis, the researchers looked at how the T cell repertoire shifted as pregnancy progressed.

The library came from the immunoSEQ multiplex PCR assay. Imported from immuneACCESS, the table was reduced by TCRdb to in-frame sequences with V and J called. These copies leave out some clones; in studies compared against another copy, an unresolved V gene accounts for under half, and the cause of the remainder is not known. In this sample the table shows 50,000 to 60,000 clones, approximately 90% of which occur a single time. The leading ten clones occupy roughly 0.4% of the sample. The chain is encoded by TRBV6-1 joined to TRBJ2-7, with a tentative D gene TRBD1 over 5 matching bases. Specimen: CD4+ T cells from peripheral blood mononuclear cells, collected in the third trimester of pregnancy. This TCR was sampled from a female donor with multiple sclerosis, enrolled in a pregnancy study. The sequenced DNA: TGTGCCAGCAGTGCCAGAGGAACGTTCAGGGTCACCTACGAGCAGTACTTC. Translated, it reads CASSARGTFRVTYEQYF.